What follows are 22 T cell receptor beta chains derived from one specimen sequenced in a study of OX40 agonist ivuxolimab in advanced cancers. This table comes from immunoSEQ multiplex PCR, and its TCRdb copy is limited to in-frame clones, with some not included. The sample holds about 68,000 clones; 84% are singletons and the top ten take under 2%. The sample here was CD4+ or CD8+ T cells sorted from blood, taken in a trial of the OX40 agonist ivuxolimab. The source is an adult with an advanced solid tumor such as melanoma, head and neck, liver or kidney cancer.

The genes are TRBV28 and TRBJ1-2; TRBD1 matches at 8 bases. Unmatched junction bases numbered 10, after V lost 6 bases and J lost 1 base. CDR3 length equals 16 residues. Germline values: CDR1 MDHEN, CDR2 SYDVKM. The CDR3 bases are TGTGCCAGCAGCCTTCGGACAGGGACCTTTAACTATGGCTACACCTTC. The encoded protein is CASSLRTGTFNYGYTF.

V and J are TRBV7-9 and TRBJ1-1; 7 nucleotides line up with TRBD1. In germline, CDR1 is SEHNR, CDR2 FQNEAQ (reference sequence). The CDR3 has 12 amino acids. Unmatched junction bases numbered 8, after V lost 5 bases and J lost 11 bases. CDR3 sequence: CASSHTQGKAFF. The CDR3 DNA sequence: TGTGCCAGCAGCCATACACAGGGGAAGGCTTTCTTT.

V gene TRBV19 combines with J gene TRBJ2-1; D may be TRBD2 (6 bases). V lost 11 bases, J lost 9 bases, and 26 bases lay in between. This CDR3 has 15 amino acids. Looked up from germline, CDR1 is LNHDA and CDR2 is SQIVND (reference sequence). Written as DNA, the CDR3 is TGTGCCTCCCTCTCCTCGTACGGGAGTAGGAGTGAGCAGTTCTTC. It is translated as CASLSSYGSRSEQFF. The full variable domain, in which reference TRBV19 and TRBJ2-1 provide the parts outside the CDR3, is DGGITQSPKYLFRKEGQNVTLSCEQNLNHDAMYWYRQDPGQGLRLIYYSQIVNDFQKGDIAEGYSVSREKKESFPLTVTSAQKNPTAFYLCASLSSYGSRSEQFFGPGTRLTVL.

The rearrangement links TRBV21-1 to TRBJ2-1; TRBD1 is taken as the D call from the table, unchecked against the DNA. TRBV21-1 is a listed pseudogene. The CDR3 has 19 amino acids. The CDR3: CASSPSEGQGKIGGFEQFF. The CDR3, as DNA: TGTGCCAGCAGCCCTAGCGAGGGACAGGGGAAAATAGGGGGGTTCGAGCAGTTCTTC.

This clone has just a few counts. The chain combines TRBV7-2 with TRBJ2-1, with D perhaps matching TRBD2 (6 bases). Trimming shortened V by 1 base and J by 5 bases, and 15 bases separated the two germline ends. The germline CDR1 and CDR2 sequences are SGHTA and FQGNSA. This CDR3 spans 16 amino acids. This CDR3 reads CASSLVPPGAHNEQFF. For the CDR3, the DNA is TGTGCCAGCAGCTTAGTACCACCGGGAGCCCACAATGAGCAGTTCTTC.

This chain connects TRBV28 to TRBJ2-7, with D hard to call. With 3 bases removed from V and 2 bases from J, the gap between germline ends came to 5 bases. Germline V gives CDR1 MDHEN, CDR2 SYDVKM. CDR3 length: 12 residues. This CDR3 is CASSFRAYEQYF. In DNA, the CDR3 is TGTGCCAGCAGTTTCCGGGCCTACGAGCAGTACTTC. The complete variable domain, with remaining parts taken from reference TRBV28 and TRBJ2-7, reads DVKVTQSSRYLVKRTGEKVFLECVQDMDHENMFWYRQDPGLGLRLIYFSYDVKMKEKGDIPEGYSVSREKKERFSLILESASTNQTSMYLCASSFRAYEQYFGPGTRLTVT.

The chain combines TRBV5-1 with TRBJ1-1; 9 positions agree with TRBD1. The V segment lost 5 bases and the J segment 2 bases; nucleotides outside the gene matches: 7. Germline V gene sequence: CDR1 SGHRS, CDR2 YFSETQ. The CDR3 sequence is 15 residues long. The CDR3 is CASRYIQGANTEAFF. The CDR3 DNA is TGCGCCAGCAGGTATATACAGGGGGCTAACACTGAAGCTTTCTTT.

The V call is TRBV28, the J call TRBJ2-1, with TRBD2 matching over 11 bases. The CDR3 covers 16 residues. CDR1 is MDHEN and CDR2 is SYDVKM in the germline V gene. The J segment lost 6 bases and the V segment lost 3 bases, leaving 7 bases of the junction unmatched. The CDR3, as DNA: TGTGCCAGCAGTTTTCCCGGACTAGCGGGTATCAATGAGCAGTTCTTC. This codes for CASSFPGLAGINEQFF.

The rearrangement links TRBV11-2 to TRBJ2-7; the D is unclear. Germline loops: CDR1 SGHAT, CDR2 FQNNGV. Trimming cost V 4 bases and J 3 bases, with 4 bases left between them. The length of the CDR3 is 11 residues. For the CDR3, the DNA is TGTGCCAGCAGCTCGTTCTACGAGCAGTACTTC. Translated, it gives CASSSFYEQYF.

The chain links TRBV30 to TRBJ2-7; D is uncertain. With 1 base removed from V and 5 bases from J, the gap between germline ends came to 6 bases. Germline V gives CDR1 GTSNPN, CDR2 SVGIG (reference sequence). The CDR3 has 11 residues. The CDR3 protein is CAWSAVDEQYF. CDR3 sequence (DNA): TGTGCCTGGAGTGCGGTGGACGAGCAGTACTTC.

This chain connects TRBV11-3 to TRBJ2-1; TRBD2 might be the D (7 bases). CDR1 and CDR2 from the germline V gene are SGHNT and YENEEA. The CDR3 runs 19 residues. Trimming cost V 0 bases and J 5 bases, with 23 bases left between them. CDR3 region: CASSLESPIMRGQNNEQFF. The CDR3 DNA reads TGTGCCAGCAGCTTAGAGTCCCCTATCATGCGGGGGCAAAACAATGAGCAGTTCTTC.

This clone occurred once. The rearrangement joins TRBV7-3 to TRBJ2-1; D remains unclear. Per the germline V gene, CDR1 is SGHTA and CDR2 is FQGTGA. This CDR3 comprises 14 residues. Trimming took off 5 bases at V and 1 base at J, with 9 bases between the two ends. The CDR3 protein is CASSPDPSYNEQFF. CDR3 nucleotides: TGTGCCAGCAGCCCGGACCCTTCCTACAATGAGCAGTTCTTC. The complete variable domain, with remaining parts taken from reference TRBV7-3 and TRBJ2-1, reads GAGVSQTPSNKVTEKGKYVELRCDPISGHTALYWYRQSLGQGPEFLIYFQGTGAADDSGLPNDRFFAVRPEGSVSTLKIQRTERGDSAVYLCASSPDPSYNEQFFGPGTRLTVL.

This clone qualifies as medium-sized (0.01 to 0.1%). J is TRBJ2-1 and V is TRBV29-1; 9 bases agree with TRBD1. CDR1 and CDR2 (germline): SQVTM, ANQGSEA. The CDR3 has 14 residues. V lost 3 bases, J lost 7 bases, and 7 bases stayed unmatched. The CDR3 region is CSVDLGQGWNEQFF. For the CDR3, the DNA is TGCAGCGTTGATTTGGGACAGGGTTGGAATGAGCAGTTCTTC.

The chain couples TRBV19 to TRBJ1-1; D ambiguous. V was clipped by 5 bases and J by 1 base, with 14 bases between them. Germline assignment: CDR1 LNHDA and CDR2 SQIVND (reference sequence). CDR3 length: 15 amino acids. As DNA, the CDR3 is TGTGCCAGTAGTTTTCAGACGGAGGGGAACACTGAAGCTTTCTTT. Its translation is CASSFQTEGNTEAFF.

On this clone: Within the sample, other DNA sequences also encode this same CDR3. V is TRBV28 and J is TRBJ1-2, with unresolved D. V gave up 3 bases and J gave up 2 bases, with 7 bases separating them. This CDR3 is built from 13 residues. Germline V CDR1 and CDR2: MDHEN, SYDVKM. CDR3 in amino acids: CASSLGRNYGYTF. As DNA, the CDR3 is TGTGCCAGCAGTTTGGGGAGGAACTATGGCTACACCTTC.

The chain is built from TRBV5-5 and TRBJ2-2; D is perhaps TRBD1 (5 bases). The V end lost 4 bases, the J end lost 4 bases, and 17 bases lay between the germline ends. The V gene's germline CDR1 is SGHKS and CDR2 YYEKEE (reference sequence). The CDR3 totals 16 residues. Written as DNA, the CDR3 is TGTGCCAGCAGCCCTACCCAGGGTTGGGGCACCGGGGAGCTGTTTTTT. It translates to CASSPTQGWGTGELFF. The variable domain in full, with the rest retrieved from reference TRBV5-5 and TRBJ2-2, is DAGVTQSPTHLIKTRGQQVTLRCSPISGHKSVSWYQQVLGQGPQFIFQYYEKEERGRGNFPDRFSARQFPNYSSELNVNALLLGDSALYLCASSPTQGWGTGELFFGEGSRLTVL.

This clone was seen once. J is TRBJ2-4 and V is TRBV28, with 10 bases lining up with TRBD2. The CDR3 length is 14 residues. Unmatched junction bases numbered 1, after V lost 6 bases and J lost 2 bases. Germline V lookup: CDR1 MDHEN, CDR2 SYDVKM. The CDR3 is CASRLAGSKNIQYF. The CDR3 DNA reads TGTGCCAGCAGACTAGCGGGATCCAAAAACATTCAGTACTTC.

This CDR3 reads CASSPGAPSETQYF. CDR3 nucleotides: TGTGCCAGCAGCCCAGGAGCCCCCTCGGAGACCCAGTACTTC. V usage is TRBV7-3 and J usage is TRBJ2-5; D unclear. Germline CDR1 and CDR2: SGHTA and FQGTGA. The CDR3 is 14 residues long. With 5 bases removed from V and 5 bases from J, the gap between germline ends came to 15 bases.

The V and J genes are TRBV5-1 and TRBJ2-1, with unresolved D. V lost 0 bases, J lost 0 bases, and 7 bases lay in between. The CDR3 is 15 amino acids. CDR1 is SGHRS, CDR2 YFSETQ, per germline. CDR3 coding DNA: TGCGCCAGCAGCTTGGAGGAGCGCTCCTACAATGAGCAGTTCTTC. Protein: CASSLEERSYNEQFF.

The chain has TRBV9 and TRBJ1-2; D might be TRBD1 (6 bases). Germline V lookup: CDR1 SGDLS, CDR2 YYNGEE. This CDR3 spans 15 amino acids. V lost 1 base to trimming and J lost 4 bases, with 14 bases between them. The CDR3 protein is CASSVSPTGIYGYTF. CDR3 coding DNA: TGTGCCAGCAGCGTATCCCCAACAGGGATCTATGGCTACACCTTC.

This chain links TRBV28 with TRBJ2-7; 9 nucleotides line up with TRBD1. J lost 0 bases, V lost 6 bases, and 3 bases had no gene match. Germline V CDR1 and CDR2: MDHEN, SYDVKM. The CDR3 loop spans 14 amino acids. In DNA form, the CDR3 reads TGTGCCAGCAGGTGGACAGGGGTCTCCTACGAGCAGTACTTC. As protein: CASRWTGVSYEQYF. Full variable domain (remainder filled in from reference TRBV28 and TRBJ2-7): DVKVTQSSRYLVKRTGEKVFLECVQDMDHENMFWYRQDPGLGLRLIYFSYDVKMKEKGDIPEGYSVSREKKERFSLILESASTNQTSMYLCASRWTGVSYEQYFGPGTRLTVT.

This chain connects TRBV7-6 to TRBJ2-7; a possible D gene is TRBD2 (5 bases). The CDR3 is 15 amino acids. With 4 bases removed from V and 5 bases from J, the gap between germline ends came to 18 bases. From germline, CDR1 is SGHVS and CDR2 FNYEAQ. The DNA for the CDR3 is TGTGCCAGCAGCTCGACAACTAGTTCGGTGAACGAGCAGTACTTC. Protein: CASSSTTSSVNEQYF.